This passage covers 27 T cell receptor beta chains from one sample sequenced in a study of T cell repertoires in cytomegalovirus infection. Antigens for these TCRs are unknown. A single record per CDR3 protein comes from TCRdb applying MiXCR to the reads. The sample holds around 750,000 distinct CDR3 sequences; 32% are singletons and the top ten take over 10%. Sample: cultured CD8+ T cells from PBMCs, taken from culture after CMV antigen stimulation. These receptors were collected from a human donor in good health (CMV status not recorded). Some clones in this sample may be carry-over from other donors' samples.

The CDR3 DNA follows: TGTGCCAGTAGTATTAAGTACAGCACCGGGGAGCTGTTTTTT. Protein: CASSIKYSTGELFF. The chain recombines TRBV19 with TRBJ2-2; D is unresolved. Germline-derived CDR1 and CDR2 are LNHDA and SQIVND (reference sequence). Trimming removed 3 bases at V and 4 bases at J, with 9 bases between. The CDR3 has 14 amino acids.

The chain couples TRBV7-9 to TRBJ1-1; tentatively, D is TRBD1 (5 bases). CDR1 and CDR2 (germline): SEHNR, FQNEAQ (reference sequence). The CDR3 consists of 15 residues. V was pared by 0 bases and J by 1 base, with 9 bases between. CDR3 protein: CASSLAAGRNTEAFF. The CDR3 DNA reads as TGTGCCAGCAGCTTAGCGGCAGGGAGGAACACTGAAGCTTTCTTT.

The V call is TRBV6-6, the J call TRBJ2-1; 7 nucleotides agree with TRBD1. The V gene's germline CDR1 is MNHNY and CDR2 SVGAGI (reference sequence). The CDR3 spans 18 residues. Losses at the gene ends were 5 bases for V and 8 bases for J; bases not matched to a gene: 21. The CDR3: CASSVNGNRDSNFYEQFF. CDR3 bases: TGTGCCAGCAGTGTAAATGGAAACCGGGACAGTAATTTTTATGAGCAGTTCTTC.

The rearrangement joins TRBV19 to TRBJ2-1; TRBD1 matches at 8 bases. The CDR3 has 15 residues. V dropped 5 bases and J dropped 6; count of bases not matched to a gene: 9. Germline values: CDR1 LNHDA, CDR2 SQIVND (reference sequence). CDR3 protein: CASSPEDRAVNEQFF. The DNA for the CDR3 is TGTGCCAGTAGTCCCGAGGACAGGGCCGTCAATGAGCAGTTCTTC.

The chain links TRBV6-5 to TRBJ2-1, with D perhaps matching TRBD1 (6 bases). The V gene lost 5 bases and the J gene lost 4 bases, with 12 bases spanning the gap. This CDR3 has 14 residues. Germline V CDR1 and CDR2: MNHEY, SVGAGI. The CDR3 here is CASSVGQVYNEQFF. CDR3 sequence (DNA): TGTGCCAGCAGTGTGGGACAAGTGTACAATGAGCAGTTCTTC.

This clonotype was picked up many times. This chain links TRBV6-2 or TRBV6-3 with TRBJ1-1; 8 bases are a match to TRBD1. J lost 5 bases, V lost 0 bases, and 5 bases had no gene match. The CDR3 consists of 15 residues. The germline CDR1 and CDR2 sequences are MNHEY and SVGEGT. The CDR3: CASSYSGRGRTEAFF. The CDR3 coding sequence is TGTGCCAGCAGTTACTCTGGCAGGGGGCGGACTGAAGCTTTCTTT.

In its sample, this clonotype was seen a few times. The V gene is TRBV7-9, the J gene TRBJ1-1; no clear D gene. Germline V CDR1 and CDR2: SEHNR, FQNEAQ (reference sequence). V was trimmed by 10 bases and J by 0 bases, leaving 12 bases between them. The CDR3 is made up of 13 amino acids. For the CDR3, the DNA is TGTGCCACCTCTGGAGAGGTGAACACTGAAGCTTTCTTT. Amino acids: CATSGEVNTEAFF.

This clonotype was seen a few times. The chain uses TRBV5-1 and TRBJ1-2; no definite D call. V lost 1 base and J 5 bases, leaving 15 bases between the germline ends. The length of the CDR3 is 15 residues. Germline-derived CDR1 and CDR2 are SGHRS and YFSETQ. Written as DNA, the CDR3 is TGCGCCAGCAGCTTGTCTGGCGGCCTACTTTATGGCTACACCTTC. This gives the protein CASSLSGGLLYGYTF.

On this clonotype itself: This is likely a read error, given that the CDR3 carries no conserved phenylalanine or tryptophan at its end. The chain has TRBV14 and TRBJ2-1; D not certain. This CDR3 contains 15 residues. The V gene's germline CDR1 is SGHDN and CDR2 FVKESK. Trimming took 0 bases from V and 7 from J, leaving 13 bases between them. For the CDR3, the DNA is TGTGCCAGCAGCCAAGAGGAGCCCTGGATAAATGAGCAGTTCTAC. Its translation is CASSQEEPWINEQFY.

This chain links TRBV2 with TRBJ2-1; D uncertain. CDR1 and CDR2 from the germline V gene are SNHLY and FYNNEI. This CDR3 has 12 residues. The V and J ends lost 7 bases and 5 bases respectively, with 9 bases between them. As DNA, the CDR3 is TGTGCCAGCATTGGGGTAAACAATGAGCAGTTCTTC. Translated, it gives CASIGVNNEQFF. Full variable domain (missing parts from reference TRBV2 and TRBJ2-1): EPEVTQTPSHQVTQMGQEVILRCVPISNHLYFYWYRQILGQKVEFLVSFYNNEISEKSEIFDDQFSVERPDGSNFTLKIRSTKLEDSAMYFCASIGVNNEQFFGPGTRLTVL.

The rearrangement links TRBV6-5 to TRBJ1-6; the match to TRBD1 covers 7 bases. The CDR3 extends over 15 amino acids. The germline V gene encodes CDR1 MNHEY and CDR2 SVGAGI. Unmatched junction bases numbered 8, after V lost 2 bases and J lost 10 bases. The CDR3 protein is CASSYATGPGSPLHF. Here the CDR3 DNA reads TGTGCCAGCAGTTACGCGACAGGGCCCGGGTCACCCCTCCACTTT.

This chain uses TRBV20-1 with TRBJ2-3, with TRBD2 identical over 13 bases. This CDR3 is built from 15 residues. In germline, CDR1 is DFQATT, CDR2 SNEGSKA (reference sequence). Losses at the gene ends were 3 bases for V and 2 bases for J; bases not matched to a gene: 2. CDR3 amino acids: CSARTSGGNTDTQYF. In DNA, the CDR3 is TGCAGTGCTAGGACTAGCGGGGGGAACACAGATACGCAGTATTTT.

The CDR3 DNA sequence: TGTGCCAGCAGTGAAGACTGGACGAGCTCTGGGGCCAACGTCCTGACTTTC. As protein: CASSEDWTSSGANVLTF. The V gene is TRBV6-1, the J gene TRBJ2-6; D ambiguous. This CDR3 has 17 amino acids. V shed 1 base and J shed 0 bases, with 10 bases lying between them. Germline V CDR1 and CDR2: MNHNS, SASEGT.

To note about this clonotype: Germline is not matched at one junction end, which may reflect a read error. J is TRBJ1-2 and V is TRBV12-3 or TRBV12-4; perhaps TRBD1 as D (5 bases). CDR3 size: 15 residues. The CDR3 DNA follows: TGTGTCAGCAGTTCGTCAGGGTGGGTTTCTTATGGCTACACCTTC. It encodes CVSSSSGWVSYGYTF.

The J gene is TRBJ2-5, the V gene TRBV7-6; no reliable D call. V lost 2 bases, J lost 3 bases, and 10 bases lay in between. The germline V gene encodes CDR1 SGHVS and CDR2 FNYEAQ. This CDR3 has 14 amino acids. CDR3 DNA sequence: TGTGCCAGCAGCTTAACGGGCCGTAAAGAGACCCAGTACTTC. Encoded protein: CASSLTGRKETQYF.

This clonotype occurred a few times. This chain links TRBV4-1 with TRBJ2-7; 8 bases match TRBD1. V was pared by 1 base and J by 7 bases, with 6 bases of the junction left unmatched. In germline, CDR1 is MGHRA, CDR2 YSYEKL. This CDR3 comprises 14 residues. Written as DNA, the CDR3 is TGCGCCAGCAGCCAAGGGACAGGGAAGACAGAGCAGTACTTC. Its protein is CASSQGTGKTEQYF.

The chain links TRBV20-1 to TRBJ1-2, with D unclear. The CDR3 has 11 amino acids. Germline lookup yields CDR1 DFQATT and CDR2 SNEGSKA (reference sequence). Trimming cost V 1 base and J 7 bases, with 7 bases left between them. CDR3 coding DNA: TGCAGTGCTAGAGCCGAACGTGGCTACACCTTC. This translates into CSARAERGYTF.

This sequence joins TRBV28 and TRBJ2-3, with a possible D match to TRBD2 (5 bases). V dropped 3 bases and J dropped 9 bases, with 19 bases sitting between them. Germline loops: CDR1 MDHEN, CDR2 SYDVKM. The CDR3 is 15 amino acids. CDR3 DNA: TGTGCCAGCAGTTTCCGCGACTCCGCCCGAGGGACGCAGTATTTT. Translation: CASSFRDSARGTQYF. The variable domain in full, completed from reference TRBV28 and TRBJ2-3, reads DVKVTQSSRYLVKRTGEKVFLECVQDMDHENMFWYRQDPGLGLRLIYFSYDVKMKEKGDIPEGYSVSREKKERFSLILESASTNQTSMYLCASSFRDSARGTQYFGPGTRLTVL.

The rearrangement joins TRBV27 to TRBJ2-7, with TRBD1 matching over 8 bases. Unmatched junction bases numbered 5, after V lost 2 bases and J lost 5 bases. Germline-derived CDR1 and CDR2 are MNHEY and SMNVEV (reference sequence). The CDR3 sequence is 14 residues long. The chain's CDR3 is CASSLMTGAHEQYV. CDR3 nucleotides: TGTGCCAGCAGTTTAATGACAGGGGCCCACGAGCAGTACGTC.

The CDR3 region has the DNA TGTGCCAGCAGCTTAGGAGAACTCCTATCGGAGACCCAGTACTTC. As protein: CASSLGELLSETQYF. The genes are TRBV7-9 and TRBJ2-5; D gene unclear. The CDR3 consists of 15 residues. The V end was cut by 1 base, the J end by 5 bases, with 14 bases between. Per the germline V gene, CDR1 is SEHNR and CDR2 is FQNEAQ (reference sequence).

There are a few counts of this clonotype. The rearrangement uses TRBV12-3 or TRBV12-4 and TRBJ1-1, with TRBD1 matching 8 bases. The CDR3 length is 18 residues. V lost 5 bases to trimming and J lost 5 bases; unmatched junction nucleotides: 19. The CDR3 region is CASSNRGAGGLEWTEAFF. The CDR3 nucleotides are TGTGCCAGCAGTAACAGGGGGGCAGGGGGATTAGAGTGGACTGAAGCTTTCTTT.

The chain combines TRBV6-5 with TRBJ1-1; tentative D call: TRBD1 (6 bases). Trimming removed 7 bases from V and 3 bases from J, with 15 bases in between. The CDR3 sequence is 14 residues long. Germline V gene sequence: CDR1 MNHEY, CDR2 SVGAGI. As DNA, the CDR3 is TGTGCCAGCAACCTACAGGGCCTAGACACTGAAGCTTTCTTT. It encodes CASNLQGLDTEAFF.

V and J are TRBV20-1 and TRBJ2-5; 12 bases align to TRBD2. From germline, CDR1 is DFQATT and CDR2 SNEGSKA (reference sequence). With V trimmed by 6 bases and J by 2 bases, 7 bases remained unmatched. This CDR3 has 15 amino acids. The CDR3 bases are TGCAGTGCCCCTAGCGGGGGGGCTAATCAAGAGACCCAGTACTTC. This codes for CSAPSGGANQETQYF.

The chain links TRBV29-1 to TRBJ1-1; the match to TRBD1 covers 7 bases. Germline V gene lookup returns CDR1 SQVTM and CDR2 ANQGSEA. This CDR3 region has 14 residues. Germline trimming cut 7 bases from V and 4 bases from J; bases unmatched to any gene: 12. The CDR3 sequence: CSARYRDSSTEAFF. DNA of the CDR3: TGCAGCGCCAGATACCGGGACAGTAGCACTGAAGCTTTCTTT.

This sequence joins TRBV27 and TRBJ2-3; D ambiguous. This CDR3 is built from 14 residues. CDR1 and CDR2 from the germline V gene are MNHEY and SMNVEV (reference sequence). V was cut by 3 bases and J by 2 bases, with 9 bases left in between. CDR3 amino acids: CASSFQVFTDTQYF. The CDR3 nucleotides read TGTGCCAGCAGTTTCCAGGTATTCACAGATACGCAGTATTTT.

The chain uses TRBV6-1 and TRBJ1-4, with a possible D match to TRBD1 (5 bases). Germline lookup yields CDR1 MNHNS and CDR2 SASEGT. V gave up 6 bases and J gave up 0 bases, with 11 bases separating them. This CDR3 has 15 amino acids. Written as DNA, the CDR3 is TGTGCCAGCAGACCCCGCAGGGCAACTAATGAAAAACTGTTTTTT. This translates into CASRPRRATNEKLFF.

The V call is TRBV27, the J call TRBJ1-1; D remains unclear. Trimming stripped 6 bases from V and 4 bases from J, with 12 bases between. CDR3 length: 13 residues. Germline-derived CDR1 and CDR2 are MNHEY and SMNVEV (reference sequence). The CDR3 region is CASSLSSSTEAFF. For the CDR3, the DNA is TGTGCCAGCAGCTTAAGCAGTTCCACTGAAGCTTTCTTT.